Sequencing of this T cell receptor (beta chain) was carried out in a study of blood T cell repertoires in COVID-19. TCRdb keeps only in-frame clones here, not all; method: immunoSEQ multiplex PCR. The sample has 110,000 or so clones; 87% are singletons. This clone was observed once. The CDR3 totals 12 residues. Germline CDR1 is SQVTM and CDR2 is ANQGSEA. The V gene lost 4 bases and the J gene lost 4 bases, with 11 bases spanning the gap. The TCR comes from a human donor in a cohort sampled during active COVID-19. This sequence joins TRBV29-1 and TRBJ2-7, with TRBD1 as a possible D gene (6 bases). Sample: peripheral blood. The CDR3 DNA reads TGCAGCGTTGGGACAGATGGTTACGAGCAGTACTTC. This codes for CSVGTDGYEQYF.